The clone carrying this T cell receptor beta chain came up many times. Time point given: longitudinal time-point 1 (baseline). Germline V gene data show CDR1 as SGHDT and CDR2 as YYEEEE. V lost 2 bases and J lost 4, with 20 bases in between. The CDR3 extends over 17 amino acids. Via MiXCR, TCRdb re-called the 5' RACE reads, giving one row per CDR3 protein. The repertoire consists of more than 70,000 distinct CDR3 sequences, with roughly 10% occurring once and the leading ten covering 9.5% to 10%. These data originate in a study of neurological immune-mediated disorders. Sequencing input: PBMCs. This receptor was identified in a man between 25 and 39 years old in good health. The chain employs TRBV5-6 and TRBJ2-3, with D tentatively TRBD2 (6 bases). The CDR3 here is CASSFHLLAVGADTQYF. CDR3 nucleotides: TGTGCCAGCAGCTTCCATCTACTAGCTGTTGGGGCAGATACGCAGTATTTT.